This T cell receptor (beta chain) was sequenced for a study of blood T cells in healthy people across ages. Primed by a sample-barcoded 5' primer and a J-beta primer mix, a second PCR proceeded for about 6 to 12 cycles. In TCRdb, the 5' RACE reads were re-called with MiXCR into one record per CDR3 protein. The sample lists some 920,000 distinct CDR3 sequences, roughly 47% seen once, with 20% to 25% in the top ten. The draw of peripheral blood yielded ten milliliters from each donor. The length of the CDR3 is 12 residues. CDR1 is MDHEN and CDR2 is SYDVKM in the germline V gene. The TCR sequence derives from a woman aged 55 to 70 in good health. The chain links TRBV28 to TRBJ2-5; no reliable D call. The last part of the DNA fits TRBJ2-7 better; the J call may be wrong. Source material: blood. CDR3 in DNA: TGTGCCAGCAGTTTATTAGGCAACGAGCAGTACTTC. Its translation is CASSLLGNEQYF.